This T cell receptor beta chain was sequenced during a study of glioma-infiltrating T cells after dendritic cell vaccination. Study information: Dendritic cell vaccination trial patients had either newly diagnosed or recurrent glioblastoma.

Looked up from germline, CDR1 is KGHSH and CDR2 is LQKENI. The length of the CDR3 is 15 residues. V was pared by 1 base and J by 4 bases, with 13 bases between. Up to about 2 ug genomic DNA was used for TCRB CDR3 amplification. Amplification used 60 V beta primers and 13 J beta primers. Repertoires were generated with immunoSEQ multiplex PCR, while TCRdb's copy carries only in-frame clones and drops some. Of just over 95,000 clones listed, around three quarters were seen once; the top ten hold less than 7%. Overall study results and limits: Survival was not directly related to TCR clonality in these patients.

This clone was seen a handful of times. No antigen is known for it. The chain joins TRBV18 to TRBJ1-1; D is perhaps TRBD1 (6 bases). The clonotype was recovered from a human donor with glioblastoma. The specimen was blood, collected before dendritic cell vaccination. The CDR3 reads CASSPLTGKGTEAFF. CDR3 DNA sequence: TGTGCCAGCTCACCACTGACAGGAAAGGGCACTGAAGCTTTCTTT.